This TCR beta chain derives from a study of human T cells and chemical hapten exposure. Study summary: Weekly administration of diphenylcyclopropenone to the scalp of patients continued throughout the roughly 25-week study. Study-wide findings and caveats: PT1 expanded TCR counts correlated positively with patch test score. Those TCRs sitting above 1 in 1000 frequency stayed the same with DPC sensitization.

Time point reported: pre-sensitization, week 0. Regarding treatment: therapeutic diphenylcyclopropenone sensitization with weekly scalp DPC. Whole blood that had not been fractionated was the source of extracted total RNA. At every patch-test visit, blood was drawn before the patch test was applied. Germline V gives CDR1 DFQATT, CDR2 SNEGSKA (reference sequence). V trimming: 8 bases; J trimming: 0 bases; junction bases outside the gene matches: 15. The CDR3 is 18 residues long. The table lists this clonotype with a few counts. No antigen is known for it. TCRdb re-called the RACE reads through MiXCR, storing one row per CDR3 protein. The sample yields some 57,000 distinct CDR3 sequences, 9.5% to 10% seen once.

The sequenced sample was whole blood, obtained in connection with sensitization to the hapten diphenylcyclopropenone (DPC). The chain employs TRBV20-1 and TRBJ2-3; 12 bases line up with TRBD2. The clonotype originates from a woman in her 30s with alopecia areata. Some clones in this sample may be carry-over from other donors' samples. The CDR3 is CSMRWLAGGGSSTDTQYF. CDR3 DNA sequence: TGCAGTATGCGGTGGCTAGCGGGGGGGGGCTCCAGCACAGATACGCAGTATTTT.